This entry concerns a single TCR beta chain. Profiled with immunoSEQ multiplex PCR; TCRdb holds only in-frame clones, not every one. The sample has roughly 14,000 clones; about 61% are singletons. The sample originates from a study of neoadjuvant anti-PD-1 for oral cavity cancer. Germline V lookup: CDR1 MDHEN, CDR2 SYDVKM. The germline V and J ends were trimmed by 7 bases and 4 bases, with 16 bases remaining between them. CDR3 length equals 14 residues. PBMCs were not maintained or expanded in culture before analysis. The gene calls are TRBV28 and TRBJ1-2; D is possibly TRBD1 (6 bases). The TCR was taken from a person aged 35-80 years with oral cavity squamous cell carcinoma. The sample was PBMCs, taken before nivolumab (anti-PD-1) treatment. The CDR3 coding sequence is TGTGCCAGCACCAGGACAGCTTCACCCTATGGCTACACCTTC. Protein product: CASTRTASPYGYTF.